One sample yielded the 19 T cell receptor beta chains listed below, sequenced in a study of cytomegalovirus exposure and HLA in healthy donors. PCR employed 60 Vbeta and 13 Jbeta primers. Profiled with immunoSEQ multiplex PCR; TCRdb holds only in-frame clones, not every one. The table shows roughly 150,000 clones, with approximately 80% occurring only once. The specimen sequenced was PBMCs. The receptors come from a woman between 40 and 50 years old in good health and CMV-seronegative.

This chain joins TRBV2 and TRBJ2-7; D call uncertain. The V gene's germline CDR1 is SNHLY and CDR2 FYNNEI. Trimming cost V 6 bases and J 0 bases, with 12 bases left between them. CDR3 length: 14 amino acids. CDR3 DNA sequence: TGTGCCAGCAGAGAGCTTCAAAGCTCCTACGAGCAGTACTTC. Its protein is CASRELQSSYEQYF.

The gene calls are TRBV7-9 and TRBJ1-2; TRBD1 matches at 7 bases. The CDR3 runs 13 residues. Trimming took 5 bases from V and 4 from J; bases not matched to a gene: 4. CDR1 and CDR2 (germline): SEHNR, FQNEAQ (reference sequence). The DNA for the CDR3 is TGTGCCAGCAGCGCCCGGACAGGCTATGGCTACACCTTC. Translated, it gives CASSARTGYGYTF.

The rearrangement links TRBV28 to TRBJ2-1; 7 bases align to TRBD1. J was trimmed by 6 bases and V by 1 base; bases with no gene match: 9. The CDR3 totals 16 residues. Germline assignment: CDR1 MDHEN and CDR2 SYDVKM. This chain's CDR3 is CASSLFRAGGVNEQFF. The CDR3 DNA reads TGTGCCAGCAGTTTATTCAGGGCAGGGGGAGTCAATGAGCAGTTCTTC. Combining the CDR3 with reference TRBV28 and TRBJ2-1 gives the whole variable domain DVKVTQSSRYLVKRTGEKVFLECVQDMDHENMFWYRQDPGLGLRLIYFSYDVKMKEKGDIPEGYSVSREKKERFSLILESASTNQTSMYLCASSLFRAGGVNEQFFGPGTRLTVL.

The chain uses TRBV11-3 and TRBJ2-3; unclear D gene. V was cut by 5 bases and J by 6 bases, with 12 bases left in between. This CDR3 spans 13 amino acids. The germline V gene encodes CDR1 SGHNT and CDR2 YENEEA. The CDR3 coding sequence is TGTGCCAGCAGCCCTCAGCGACGGGATACGCAGTATTTT. Its translation is CASSPQRRDTQYF.

This CDR3 reads CAWRGTGDTQYF. The CDR3 DNA follows: TGTGCCTGGAGAGGGACAGGAGATACGCAGTATTTT. The chain carries TRBV30 and TRBJ2-3, with 8 bases matching TRBD1. Trimming cost V 3 bases and J 5 bases; bases outside gene matches: 1. This CDR3 has 12 amino acids. Germline V lookup: CDR1 GTSNPN, CDR2 SVGIG (reference sequence).

This chain connects TRBV5-1 to TRBJ2-7; 9 positions match TRBD1. The CDR3 is 15 residues long. CDR1 SGHRS and CDR2 YFSETQ come from the germline V gene. The V gene end was trimmed by 0 bases and the J gene end by 1 base; junction bases not matched to a gene: 2. CDR3 DNA sequence: TGCGCCAGCAGCTTGGCCGGGACAGGGTCCTACGAGCAGTACTTC. It codes for CASSLAGTGSYEQYF.

A few counts support this clone. This chain connects TRBV28 to TRBJ1-2; D is unresolved. The CDR3 contains 14 residues. Germline V CDR1 and CDR2: MDHEN, SYDVKM. The germline V and J ends were trimmed by 6 bases and 4 bases, with 15 bases remaining between them. DNA of the CDR3: TGTGCCAGCAGACCCCCCGGCGGCGTCTATGGCTACACCTTC. Protein sequence: CASRPPGGVYGYTF.

For this clone: An end of the junction does not agree with germline; a read error may underlie this. The rearrangement links TRBV7-7 to TRBJ2-5, with D tentatively TRBD1 (5 bases). Germline V CDR1 and CDR2: SSHAT, FNYEAQ (reference sequence). The CDR3 has 13 amino acids. As DNA, the CDR3 is TGTGCTAGCAGCTTAGACAGCCTAGAGACCCAGTACTTC. Its protein product is CASSLDSLETQYF. Variable domain in full (rest from reference TRBV7-7 and TRBJ2-5): GAGVSQSPRYKVTKRGQDVTLRCDPISSHATLYWYQQALGQGPEFLTYFNYEAQPDKSGLPSDRFSAERPEGSISTLTIQRTEQRDSAMYRCASSLDSLETQYFGPGTRLLVL.

The V and J genes are TRBV5-5 and TRBJ1-2; 9 bases are shared with TRBD1. Trimming at V came to 1 base and at J to 2 bases, leaving 3 bases not matched to a gene. This CDR3 comprises 15 residues. Germline V gene lookup returns CDR1 SGHKS and CDR2 YYEKEE (reference sequence). The CDR3 nucleotides read TGTGCCAGCAGCTTGTTTGGACAGGGGAACTATGGCTACACCTTC. Protein sequence: CASSLFGQGNYGYTF.

The genes are TRBV16 and TRBJ2-2, with D possibly TRBD2 on 6 matching bases. Germline CDR1 is KGHSY and CDR2 is FQNENV. Trimming took off 4 bases at V and 1 base at J, with 7 bases between the two ends. CDR3 length: 14 amino acids. The CDR3 DNA reads as TGTGCCAGCAGCCCGCGGGAGAACACCGGGGAGCTGTTTTTT. Its translation: CASSPRENTGELFF. The whole variable domain, remainder taken from reference TRBV16 and TRBJ2-2, is GEEVAQTPKHLVRGEGQKAKLYCAPIKGHSYVFWYQQVLKNEFKFLISFQNENVFDETGMPKERFSAKCLPNSPCSLEIQATKLEDSAVYFCASSPRENTGELFFGEGSRLTVL.

This clone appeared a few times. This sequence joins TRBV19 and TRBJ1-1; TRBD1 matches at 8 bases. Germline V lookup: CDR1 LNHDA, CDR2 SQIVND (reference sequence). The V segment lost 4 bases and the J segment 8 bases; nucleotides outside the gene matches: 6. The CDR3 is 13 amino acids. The DNA of the CDR3 is TGTGCCAGTAGTACCCAAACAGGGGGGGAAGCTTTCTTT. This sequence encodes CASSTQTGGEAFF. Full variable domain (remainder filled in from reference TRBV19 and TRBJ1-1): DGGITQSPKYLFRKEGQNVTLSCEQNLNHDAMYWYRQDPGQGLRLIYYSQIVNDFQKGDIAEGYSVSREKKESFPLTVTSAQKNPTAFYLCASSTQTGGEAFFGQGTRLTVV.

The V and J genes are TRBV10-3 and TRBJ1-5; D is possibly TRBD1 (5 bases). The V end lost 4 bases, the J end lost 5 bases, and 15 bases lay between the germline ends. Germline CDR1 ENHRY, CDR2 SYGVKD. The CDR3 runs 15 residues. CDR3 sequence reads: CAISAGPRGDQPQHF. DNA for the CDR3: TGTGCCATCAGTGCAGGGCCTAGGGGCGATCAGCCCCAGCATTTT.

CDR3 nucleotide sequence: TGTGCCAGCAGTCCAACCCGGGGGGGTGGCACTGAAGCTTTCTTT. Its protein product is CASSPTRGGGTEAFF. This rearrangement joins TRBV6-5 to TRBJ1-1; tentatively, D is TRBD1 (5 bases). CDR1 MNHEY and CDR2 SVGAGI come from the germline V gene. V lost 5 bases and J 4 bases, leaving 17 bases between the germline ends. This CDR3 is 15 amino acids long.

The chain uses TRBV9 and TRBJ2-5, with 7 bases fitting TRBD2. The germline CDR1 and CDR2 sequences are SGDLS and YYNGEE. The trim removed 0 bases at V and 1 base at J, leaving 6 bases unmatched. CDR3 length equals 16 residues. CDR3 DNA sequence: TGTGCCAGCAGCGTAGGGGCTAGCGGCTCCCAAGAGACCCAGTACTTC. It is translated as CASSVGASGSQETQYF.

CDR3 region: CASSSRTVWNTEAFF. CDR3 DNA sequence: TGTGCCAGCAGCTCCAGGACAGTTTGGAACACTGAAGCTTTCTTT. The chain combines TRBV7-2 with TRBJ1-1, with a weak D call TRBD1 (6 bases). There are 15 residues in the CDR3. CDR1 and CDR2 from the germline V gene are SGHTA and FQGNSA. V dropped 4 bases and J dropped 1 base, with 13 bases sitting between them.

The J gene is TRBJ2-3, the V gene TRBV5-1; 9 nucleotides agree with TRBD2. This CDR3 has 17 residues. The germline CDR1 and CDR2 sequences are SGHRS and YFSETQ. The V segment lost 0 bases and the J segment 4 bases; nucleotides outside the gene matches: 9. CDR3 coding DNA: TGCGCCAGCAGCTTGGCCCCTCGCGGGAGGGCGCCAGATACGCAGTATTTT. Translated: CASSLAPRGRAPDTQYF.

The chain links TRBV4-2 to TRBJ2-7, with D possibly TRBD2 on 6 matching bases. From germline, CDR1 is LGHNA and CDR2 YNFKEQ. V was cut by 0 bases and J by 7 bases, with 19 bases left in between. CDR3 length: 16 residues. CDR3 loop: CASSQDGGAPSSEQYF. Written as DNA, the CDR3 is TGTGCCAGCAGCCAAGACGGGGGAGCCCCGAGTTCAGAGCAGTACTTC.

This clone showed up just a few times. The rearrangement uses TRBV7-2 and TRBJ2-7; D gene uncertain. V was clipped by 4 bases and J by 4 bases, with 8 bases between them. Germline-derived CDR1 and CDR2 are SGHTA and FQGNSA. The CDR3 spans 12 residues. As DNA, the CDR3 is TGTGCCAGCAGCTCACAGAATTACGAGCAGTACTTC. Protein product: CASSSQNYEQYF.

The rearrangement links TRBV11-3 to TRBJ2-7; TRBD1 might be the D (6 bases). Germline V lookup: CDR1 SGHNT, CDR2 YENEEA. V was cut by 7 bases and J by 2 bases, with 24 bases left in between. The length of the CDR3 is 17 residues. CDR3 nucleotide sequence: TGTGCCAGCAAACCAGGGGCCCACAGGGTAGGAGCCTACGAGCAGTACTTC. Amino acids: CASKPGAHRVGAYEQYF.